Each of the 22 T cell receptor beta chains below was sequenced from the same sample in a study of T cell responses to AZD1222 COVID-19 vaccine. Generated by immunoSEQ multiplex PCR, the TCRdb table keeps only in-frame clones and is missing some. The sample comprises about 93,000 clones, about nine tenths of which are singletons, and around 2.8% rests with the top ten. Sequencing was performed on peripheral blood, taken on day 0 of MenACWY control vaccination. The receptors stem from an adult in good health.

CDR3 region: CASSAGTGRTGELFF. The CDR3 DNA sequence: TGTGCCAGCAGCGCCGGGACAGGGCGGACCGGGGAGCTGTTTTTT. The chain uses TRBV5-4 and TRBJ2-2; 9 nucleotides agree with TRBD1. With V trimmed by 4 bases and J by 5 bases, 6 bases remained unmatched. The V gene's germline CDR1 is SGHNT and CDR2 YYREEE (reference sequence). This CDR3 is 15 amino acids long. The full variable domain, rest sourced from reference TRBV5-4 and TRBJ2-2, is ETGVTQSPTHLIKTRGQQVTLRCSSQSGHNTVSWYQQALGQGPQFIFQYYREEENGRGNFPPRFSGLQFPNYSSELNVNALELDDSALYLCASSAGTGRTGELFFGEGSRLTVL.

The genes are TRBV7-2 and TRBJ1-1; 9 bases align to TRBD1. This CDR3 comprises 14 residues. Germline trimming cut 5 bases from V and 4 bases from J; bases unmatched to any gene: 5. CDR1 and CDR2 from the germline V gene are SGHTA and FQGNSA. The CDR3 bases are TGTGCCAGCAGCCCCGGGACAGGGATCACTGAAGCTTTCTTT. This gives the protein CASSPGTGITEAFF.

V is TRBV6-2 or TRBV6-3 and J is TRBJ1-4; D is ambiguous. There are 17 residues in the CDR3. The V end was cut by 6 bases, the J end by 0 bases, with 17 bases between. CDR1 and CDR2 (germline): MNHEY, SVGEGT. The CDR3: CASSPRQGRPTNEKLFF. The CDR3 DNA reads TGTGCCAGCAGCCCAAGACAAGGAAGACCAACTAATGAAAAACTGTTTTTT.

In DNA, the CDR3 is TGCGCCAGCAGCTTGGATGGGGCGGCTGGAAACACCATATATTTT. Its protein is CASSLDGAAGNTIYF. This chain connects TRBV5-1 to TRBJ1-3; tentative D call: TRBD1 (5 bases). This CDR3 has 15 residues. Germline-derived CDR1 and CDR2 are SGHRS and YFSETQ. Trimming left V 0 bases short and J 2 bases short, with 9 bases between.

This chain links TRBV5-1 with TRBJ1-2; D remains unclear. Germline V lookup: CDR1 SGHRS, CDR2 YFSETQ. V lost 3 bases and J lost 5, with 14 bases in between. CDR3 size: 14 residues. CDR3 loop: CASSSGEGGYGYTF. In nucleotides, the CDR3 is TGCGCCAGCAGCTCCGGGGAGGGCGGATATGGCTACACCTTC.

The rearrangement joins TRBV28 to TRBJ1-6; D might be TRBD1 (5 bases). This CDR3 has 17 residues. The ends were cut back, 6 bases at V and 1 base at J, with 16 bases in the middle. The V gene's germline CDR1 is MDHEN and CDR2 SYDVKM. The CDR3 DNA sequence: TGTGCCAGCAGCCCGGGGGGGATTGGTTCCTATAATTCACCCCTCCACTTT. This translates into CASSPGGIGSYNSPLHF.

The chain joins TRBV7-8 to TRBJ1-6; D gene ambiguous. Trimming shortened V by 4 bases and J by 7 bases, and 2 bases separated the two germline ends. This CDR3 comprises 11 residues. In germline, CDR1 is SGHVS, CDR2 FQNEAQ. The CDR3 reads CASSSNSPLHF. In DNA, the CDR3 is TGTGCCAGCAGCTCGAATTCACCCCTCCACTTT.

The chain recombines TRBV25-1 with TRBJ1-6; tentative D call: TRBD1 (5 bases). In germline, CDR1 is MGHDK, CDR2 SYGVNS. V dropped 4 bases and J dropped 7 bases, with 17 bases sitting between them. The CDR3 is made up of 16 amino acids. CDR3 DNA sequence: TGTGCCAGCAGTGTGGCCCCCGGGACGCTGAATTCACCCCTCCACTTT. This translates into CASSVAPGTLNSPLHF.

The chain recombines TRBV20-1 with TRBJ1-6, with D unclear. This CDR3 is built from 10 residues. V lost 6 bases and J lost 13, with 10 bases in between. Germline V CDR1 and CDR2: DFQATT, SNEGSKA (reference sequence). This chain's CDR3 is CSAGLRPLHF. The CDR3 DNA follows: TGCAGTGCGGGCCTGCGCCCCCTCCACTTT.

This sequence joins TRBV7-9 and TRBJ2-1; D gene unclear. Trimming pared 5 bases from V and 6 bases from J, leaving 8 bases between. The CDR3 totals 12 residues. CDR1 is SEHNR and CDR2 is FQNEAQ in the germline V gene (reference sequence). CDR3 nucleotide sequence: TGTGCCAGCAGCCTGATGGTCAATGAGCAGTTCTTC. It translates to CASSLMVNEQFF.

The chain links TRBV7-9 to TRBJ1-6; 7 positions agree with TRBD1. Germline V gives CDR1 SEHNR, CDR2 FQNEAQ (reference sequence). CDR3 length: 15 residues. The V gene end was trimmed by 5 bases and the J gene end by 11 bases; junction bases not matched to a gene: 12. CDR3 nucleotide sequence: TGTGCCAGCAGCCGACAGGGCTACTCTCGAACACCCCTCCACTTT. Protein sequence: CASSRQGYSRTPLHF.

The CDR3 sequence is CASSDSMAGLAWNEQFF. In nucleotides, the CDR3 is TGTGCCAGCAGTGACTCGATGGCGGGACTAGCGTGGAATGAGCAGTTCTTC. The genes are TRBV6-4 and TRBJ2-1; 10 bases match TRBD2. The V gene's germline CDR1 is MRHNA and CDR2 SNTAGT. This CDR3 has 17 residues. The V and J ends lost 0 bases and 7 bases, in that order; junction bases with no gene match: 9.

The chain recombines TRBV7-2 with TRBJ1-2, with D unresolved. This CDR3 is 15 amino acids long. The V gene lost 5 bases and the J gene lost 0 bases, with 13 bases spanning the gap. Germline CDR1 SGHTA, CDR2 FQGNSA. CDR3 loop: CASSIVGVPNYGYTF. The CDR3 DNA reads as TGTGCCAGCAGCATAGTCGGGGTCCCTAACTATGGCTACACCTTC. Complete variable domain (other parts from reference TRBV7-2 and TRBJ1-2): GAGVSQSPSNKVTEKGKDVELRCDPISGHTALYWYRQSLGQGLEFLIYFQGNSAPDKSGLPSDRFSAERTGGSVSTLTIQRTQQEDSAVYLCASSIVGVPNYGYTFGSGTRLTVV.

The rearrangement uses TRBV12-5 and TRBJ1-5, with D perhaps matching TRBD1 (6 bases). The CDR3 covers 18 residues. V lost 0 bases and J lost 6, with 21 bases in between. Germline loops: CDR1 LGHNT, CDR2 FRNRAP. In DNA form, the CDR3 reads TGTGCTAGTGGTTTGGTACTAGGAGGGGGAACGACCGGTCAGCCCCAGCATTTT. It is translated as CASGLVLGGGTTGQPQHF.

This chain connects TRBV7-9 to TRBJ1-3; no clear D. Trimming shortened V by 4 bases and J by 2 bases, and 9 bases separated the two germline ends. The V gene's germline CDR1 is SEHNR and CDR2 FQNEAQ (reference sequence). This CDR3 contains 14 residues. CDR3 in DNA: TGTGCCAGCAGCTGGCCCGGCGCTGGAAACACCATATATTTT. It is translated as CASSWPGAGNTIYF.

The chain uses TRBV3-1 (or the pseudogene TRBV3-2) and TRBJ1-6; D gene ambiguous. The CDR3 has 14 residues. CDR1 is LGHDT, CDR2 YNNKEL, per germline (reference sequence). Trimming took 0 bases from V and 6 from J, leaving 6 bases between them. The CDR3 DNA follows: TGTGCCAGCAGCCAAGATGGGAGTAATTCACCCCTCCACTTT. It encodes CASSQDGSNSPLHF.

V and J are TRBV30 and TRBJ1-1; D is possibly TRBD1 (5 bases). Germline loops: CDR1 GTSNPN, CDR2 SVGIG (reference sequence). Trimming took off 0 bases at V and 3 bases at J, with 14 bases between the two ends. The CDR3 spans 15 residues. DNA of the CDR3: TGTGCCTGGAGTGTAGGACAACCTGGGGACACTGAAGCTTTCTTT. Protein: CAWSVGQPGDTEAFF.

The CDR3 region has the DNA TGTGCCAGCAGCATGGAAGGGTTCGGGGCCTTTAACATTCAGTACTTC. Residues: CASSMEGFGAFNIQYF. The chain is built from TRBV5-6 and TRBJ2-4; D possibly matches TRBD1 or TRBD2 (5 bases each). This CDR3 region has 16 residues. Germline V gene lookup returns CDR1 SGHDT and CDR2 YYEEEE. The germline V and J ends were trimmed by 4 bases and 7 bases, with 21 bases remaining between them.

The rearrangement links TRBV5-4 to TRBJ2-2, with a weak D call TRBD2 (5 bases). Per the germline V gene, CDR1 is SGHNT and CDR2 is YYREEE (reference sequence). The CDR3 loop spans 14 amino acids. V lost 2 bases and J 2 bases, leaving 7 bases between the germline ends. This CDR3 is CASSFGGNTGELFF. CDR3 DNA sequence: TGTGCCAGCAGCTTCGGAGGAAACACCGGGGAGCTGTTTTTT.

The V call is TRBV3-1 (or the pseudogene TRBV3-2), the J call TRBJ2-5, with D tentatively TRBD1 or TRBD2 (7 bases each). With 5 bases removed from V and 5 bases from J, the gap between germline ends came to 18 bases. This CDR3 spans 15 amino acids. From germline, CDR1 is LGHDT and CDR2 YNNKEL (reference sequence). The CDR3 reads CASSYVVRGGETQYF. Written as DNA, the CDR3 is TGTGCCAGCAGCTATGTCGTCAGGGGGGGGGAGACCCAGTACTTC.

The chain employs TRBV30 and TRBJ1-2; D is uncertain. V shed 5 bases and J shed 8 bases, with 6 bases lying between them. CDR1 is GTSNPN and CDR2 is SVGIG in the germline V gene (reference sequence). This CDR3 region has 9 residues. The CDR3 here is CAWERGYTF. The CDR3 nucleotides read TGTGCCTGGGAGCGGGGCTACACCTTC.

CDR3 protein: CASSERADYGYTF. CDR3 nucleotides: TGTGCCAGCAGTGAACGGGCGGACTATGGCTACACCTTC. This sequence joins TRBV6-1 and TRBJ1-2; D is unresolved. Germline-derived CDR1 and CDR2 are MNHNS and SASEGT. This CDR3 is 13 amino acids long. Trimming took off 2 bases at V and 3 bases at J, with 7 bases between the two ends.